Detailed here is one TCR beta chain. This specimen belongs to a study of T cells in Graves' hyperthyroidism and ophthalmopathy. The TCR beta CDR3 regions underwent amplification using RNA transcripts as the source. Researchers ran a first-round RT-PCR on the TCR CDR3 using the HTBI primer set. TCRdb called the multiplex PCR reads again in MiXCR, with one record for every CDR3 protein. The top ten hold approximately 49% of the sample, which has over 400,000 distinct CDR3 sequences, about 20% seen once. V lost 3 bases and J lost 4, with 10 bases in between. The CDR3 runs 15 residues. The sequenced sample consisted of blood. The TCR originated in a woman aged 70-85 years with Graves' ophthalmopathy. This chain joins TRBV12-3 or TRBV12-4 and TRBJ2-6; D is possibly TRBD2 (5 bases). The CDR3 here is CASSLLAGGANVLTF. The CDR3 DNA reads TGTGCCAGCAGTTTGCTAGCTGGAGGGGCCAACGTCCTGACTTTC.